This is a list of T cell receptor beta chains from one sample in a study of T cells in Graves' hyperthyroidism and ophthalmopathy. MiXCR, run by TCRdb on the multiplex PCR reads, gives a single entry per CDR3 protein. The sample includes about 610,000 distinct CDR3 sequences, roughly 50% of them seen just once. Sequenced: peripheral blood or thyroid tissue (not recorded which). The receptors originated from a young woman with Graves' hyperthyroidism. The CDR3 runs from the conserved cysteine through the conserved F or W. The D gene is left open where the match is weak. The listing skips clone size in some rows; elsewhere it reads once, few, many or a size class.

TRBV2	TRBJ2-5	14	TRBD1	-	TGTGCCAGCGGGACAGGGCCGGGGAGCGAGACCCAGTACTTC	CASGTGPGSETQYF
TRBV12-3/TRBV12-4	TRBJ1-2	14	TRBD1	-	TGTGCCAGCAGCCTAGAGGACAGGTTCTATGGCTACACCTTC	CASSLEDRFYGYTF
TRBV24-1	TRBJ1-4	16	TRBD1	-	TGTGCCATCAGTGAACAAAAAGGACAGGACAATGAAAAACTGTTTTTT	CAISEQKGQDNEKLFF
TRBV7-6	TRBJ1-5	15	-	-	TGTGCCAGCAGCCCCCCAGGAGGACAGCTTCAGCCCCAGCATTTT	CASSPPGGQLQPQHF
TRBV12-3/TRBV12-4	TRBJ2-3	14	-	-	TGTGCCAGCAGTTTACGAGAGGTGGGAGATACGCAGTATTTT	CASSLREVGDTQYF
TRBV2	TRBJ1-5	14	-	-	TGTGCCAGCAAGACAGACTCTAGCAATCAGCCCCAGCATTTT	CASKTDSSNQPQHF
TRBV15	TRBJ2-6	17	TRBD1	-	TGTGCCACCAGCAGAGATCAGGGGGCCTCTGGGGCCAACGTCCTGACTTTC	CATSRDQGASGANVLTF
TRBV5-4	TRBJ2-2	14	-	many	TGTGCCAGCAGCTTCCCAGCGAACACCGGGGAGCTGTTTTTT	CASSFPANTGELFF
TRBV5-1	TRBJ1-3	14	TRBD1	many	TGCGCCAGCAGCTCAGGGGGCAGTGGAAACACCATATATTTT	CASSSGGSGNTIYF
TRBV12-3/TRBV12-4	TRBJ2-3	16	TRBD2	-	TGTGCCAGCAGCCTGACTAGCGTCTCTAGCACAGATACGCAGTATTTT	CASSLTSVSSTDTQYF
TRBV6-5	TRBJ1-3	13	-	many	TGTACCAGCAGTGTTGACTCTGGAAACACCATATATTTT	CTSSVDSGNTIYF
TRBV10-3	TRBJ2-7	18	TRBD2	-	TGTGCCACCAGTGAGCAACTAGGACTAGCGGGAGTCGACAATGAGCAGTACTTC	CATSEQLGLAGVDNEQYF
TRBV7-9	TRBJ2-5	12	-	-	TGTGCCAGCAGCAGGGTGTTGGAGACCCAGTACTTC	CASSRVLETQYF
TRBV29-1	TRBJ2-7	15	-	many	TGCAGCGTTGAAGAGCTTGGAGGGGGCCGCGGCGAGCAGTACTTC	CSVEELGGGRGEQYF
TRBV12-3/TRBV12-4	TRBJ2-7	14	-	many	TGTGCCAGCAGGCTCAGGGGAGGGACAGGCGAGCAGTACTTC	CASRLRGGTGEQYF
TRBV12-3/TRBV12-4	TRBJ2-5	11	TRBD2	-	TGTGCCAGCAGCGATAGCGGGAGAATGTACTTC	CASSDSGRMYF
TRBV6-1	TRBJ1-2	15	-	many	TGTGCCAGCAGAATAGCGGACACCTCTAACTATGGCTACACCTTC	CASRIADTSNYGYTF
TRBV12-5	TRBJ1-5	15	TRBD1	many	TGTGCTAGTGGCCCCACCGGGACAGCAAATCAGCCCCAGCATTTT	CASGPTGTANQPQHF
TRBV20-1	TRBJ1-2	13	-	-	TGCAGTGCCACCCGTGGAACGAATTATGGCTACACCTTC	CSATRGTNYGYTF
TRBV6-5	TRBJ2-2	15	TRBD2	-	TGTGCCGGCAGTTTGACTAGCGGGATTATCGGGGAGCTGTTTTTT	CAGSLTSGIIGELFF
TRBV20-1	TRBJ2-5	14	-	many	TGCAGTGCCACCTCGCGGGCTCTGGGAGAGACCCAGTACTTC	CSATSRALGETQYF
TRBV7-2	TRBJ2-7	14	TRBD1	many	TGTGCCAGCAGCGTCCGGGACAGAGAGCACGAGCAGTACTTC	CASSVRDREHEQYF
TRBV19	TRBJ2-7	15	TRBD2	once	TGTGCCAGTAGTATGCGGACTAGCGGGGTCTACGAGCAGTACTTC	CASSMRTSGVYEQYF
TRBV4-2	TRBJ2-7	18	TRBD2	many	TGTGCCAGCAGCCAAGCGACTAGCGGGAGGCCTAGCTCCTACGAGCAGTACTTC	CASSQATSGRPSSYEQYF